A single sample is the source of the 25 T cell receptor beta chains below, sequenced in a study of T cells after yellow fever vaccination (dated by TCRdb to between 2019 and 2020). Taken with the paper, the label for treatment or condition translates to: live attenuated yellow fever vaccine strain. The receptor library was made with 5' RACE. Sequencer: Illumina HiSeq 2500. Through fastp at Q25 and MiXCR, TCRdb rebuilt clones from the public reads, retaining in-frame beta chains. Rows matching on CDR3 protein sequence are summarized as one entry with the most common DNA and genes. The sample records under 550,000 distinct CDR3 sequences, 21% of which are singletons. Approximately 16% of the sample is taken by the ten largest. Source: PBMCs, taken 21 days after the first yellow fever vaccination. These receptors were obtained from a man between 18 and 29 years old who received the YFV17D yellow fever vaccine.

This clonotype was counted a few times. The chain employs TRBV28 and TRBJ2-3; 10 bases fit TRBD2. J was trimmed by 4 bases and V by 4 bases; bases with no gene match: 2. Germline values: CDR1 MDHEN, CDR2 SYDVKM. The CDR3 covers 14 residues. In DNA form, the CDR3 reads TGTGCCAGCAGTTCGGGACTAGCGCCAGATACGCAGTATTTT. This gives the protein CASSSGLAPDTQYF.

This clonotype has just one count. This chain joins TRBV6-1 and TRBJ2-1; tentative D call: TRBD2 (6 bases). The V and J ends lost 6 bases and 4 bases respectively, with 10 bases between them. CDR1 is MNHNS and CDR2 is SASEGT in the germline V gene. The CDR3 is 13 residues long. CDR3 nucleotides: TGTGCCAGCAGGCCGGGGAGGTACAATGAGCAGTTCTTC. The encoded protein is CASRPGRYNEQFF.

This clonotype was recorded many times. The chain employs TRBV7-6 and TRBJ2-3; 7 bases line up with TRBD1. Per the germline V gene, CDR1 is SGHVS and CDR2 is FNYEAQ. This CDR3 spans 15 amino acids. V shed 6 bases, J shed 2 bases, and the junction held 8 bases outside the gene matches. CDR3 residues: CASSYDRAHTDTQYF. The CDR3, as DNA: TGTGCCAGCAGTTACGACAGGGCACACACAGATACGCAGTATTTT.

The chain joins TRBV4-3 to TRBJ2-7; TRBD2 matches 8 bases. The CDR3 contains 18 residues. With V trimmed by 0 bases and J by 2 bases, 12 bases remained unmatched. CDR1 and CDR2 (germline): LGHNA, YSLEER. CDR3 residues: CASSQEIARLAPTYEQYF. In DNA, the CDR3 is TGCGCCAGCAGCCAAGAAATCGCGAGACTAGCGCCAACCTACGAGCAGTACTTC.

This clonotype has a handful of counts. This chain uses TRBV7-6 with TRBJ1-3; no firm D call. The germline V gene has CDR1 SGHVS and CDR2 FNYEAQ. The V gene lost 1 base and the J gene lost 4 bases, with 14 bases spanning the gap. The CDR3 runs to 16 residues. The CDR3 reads CASSLVRPDQGNTIYF. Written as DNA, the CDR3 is TGTGCCAGCAGCTTAGTGAGGCCAGACCAAGGAAACACCATATATTTT. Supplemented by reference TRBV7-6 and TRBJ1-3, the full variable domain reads GAGVSQSPRYKVTKRGQDVALRCDPISGHVSLYWYRQALGQGPEFLTYFNYEAQQDKSGLPNDRFSAERPEGSISTLTIQRTEQRDSAMYRCASSLVRPDQGNTIYFGEGSWLTVV.

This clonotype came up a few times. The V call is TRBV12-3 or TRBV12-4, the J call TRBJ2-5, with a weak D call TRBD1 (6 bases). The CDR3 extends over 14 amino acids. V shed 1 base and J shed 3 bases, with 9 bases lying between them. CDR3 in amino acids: CASSLGTAKETQYF. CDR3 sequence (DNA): TGTGCCAGCAGTTTAGGGACAGCCAAAGAGACCCAGTACTTC.

CDR3 in amino acids: CASSITGIQPQHF. The CDR3 coding sequence is TGTGCCAGCAGCATTACAGGGATTCAGCCCCAGCATTTT. This rearrangement joins TRBV12-3 or TRBV12-4 to TRBJ1-5; D possibly corresponds to TRBD1 (6 bases). The CDR3 loop spans 13 amino acids. Trimming pared 6 bases from V and 6 bases from J, leaving 12 bases between.

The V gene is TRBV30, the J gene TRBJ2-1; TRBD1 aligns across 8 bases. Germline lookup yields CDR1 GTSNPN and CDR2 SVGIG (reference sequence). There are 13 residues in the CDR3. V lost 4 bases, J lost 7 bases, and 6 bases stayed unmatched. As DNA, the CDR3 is TGTGCCTGGACTCAGGGGGCAGGAAATGAGCAGTTCTTC. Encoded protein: CAWTQGAGNEQFF.

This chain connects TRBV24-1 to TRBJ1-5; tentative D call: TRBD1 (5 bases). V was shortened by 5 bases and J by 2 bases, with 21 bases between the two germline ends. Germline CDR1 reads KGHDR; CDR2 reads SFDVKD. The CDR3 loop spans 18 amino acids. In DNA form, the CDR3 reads TGTGCCACCAGTGCCAGCAGGGAGAGGGACCTGGGCAATCAGCCCCAGCATTTT. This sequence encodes CATSASRERDLGNQPQHF.

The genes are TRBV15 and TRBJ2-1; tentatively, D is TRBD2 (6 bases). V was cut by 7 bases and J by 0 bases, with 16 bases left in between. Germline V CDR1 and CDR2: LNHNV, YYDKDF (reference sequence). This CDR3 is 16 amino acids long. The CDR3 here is CATKTGTGSSYNEQFF. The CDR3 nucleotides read TGTGCCACCAAAACCGGGACTGGAAGCTCCTACAATGAGCAGTTCTTC.

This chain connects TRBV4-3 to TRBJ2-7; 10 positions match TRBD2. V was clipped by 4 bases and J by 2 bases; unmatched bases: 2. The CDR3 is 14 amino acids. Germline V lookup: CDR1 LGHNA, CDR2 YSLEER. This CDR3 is CASSPLAGPYEQYF. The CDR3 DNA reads TGCGCCAGCAGCCCACTAGCGGGGCCCTACGAGCAGTACTTC.

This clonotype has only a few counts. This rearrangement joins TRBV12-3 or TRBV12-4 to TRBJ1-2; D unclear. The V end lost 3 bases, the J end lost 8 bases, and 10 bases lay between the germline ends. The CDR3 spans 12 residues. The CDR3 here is CASSFGSQGYTF. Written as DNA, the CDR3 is TGTGCCAGCAGTTTTGGAAGTCAGGGCTACACCTTC.

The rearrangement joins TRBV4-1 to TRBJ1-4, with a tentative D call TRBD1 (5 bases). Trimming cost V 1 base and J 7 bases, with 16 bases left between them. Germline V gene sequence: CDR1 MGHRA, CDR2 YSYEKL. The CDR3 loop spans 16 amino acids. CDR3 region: CASSQAHGGSVEKLFF. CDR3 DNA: TGCGCCAGCAGCCAAGCCCACGGGGGAAGCGTTGAAAAACTGTTTTTT.

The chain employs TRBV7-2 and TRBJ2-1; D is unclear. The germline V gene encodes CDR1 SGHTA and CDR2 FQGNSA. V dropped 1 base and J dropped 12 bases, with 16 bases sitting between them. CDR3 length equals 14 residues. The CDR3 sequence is CASSLGGGVPRQFF. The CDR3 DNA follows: TGTGCCAGCAGCTTAGGGGGTGGAGTTCCAAGGCAGTTCTTC.

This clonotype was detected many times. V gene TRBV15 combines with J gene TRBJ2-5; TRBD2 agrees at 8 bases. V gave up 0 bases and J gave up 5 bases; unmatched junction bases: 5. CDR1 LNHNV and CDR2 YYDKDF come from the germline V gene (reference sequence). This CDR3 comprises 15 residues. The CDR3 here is CATSRDRGLGETQYF. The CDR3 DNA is TGTGCCACCAGCAGAGATCGGGGACTAGGGGAGACCCAGTACTTC. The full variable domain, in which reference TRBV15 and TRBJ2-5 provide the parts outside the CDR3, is DAMVIQNPRYQVTQFGKPVTLSCSQTLNHNVMYWYQQKSSQAPKLLFHYYDKDFNNEADTPDNFQSRRPNTSFCFLDIRSPGLGDTAMYLCATSRDRGLGETQYFGPGTRLLVL.

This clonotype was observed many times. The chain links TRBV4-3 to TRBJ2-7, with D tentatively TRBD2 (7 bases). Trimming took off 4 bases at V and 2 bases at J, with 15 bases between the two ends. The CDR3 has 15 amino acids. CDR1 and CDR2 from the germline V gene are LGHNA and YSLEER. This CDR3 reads CASSPGAGAAYEQYF. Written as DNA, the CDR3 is TGCGCCAGCAGCCCAGGGGCGGGGGCCGCCTACGAGCAGTACTTC.

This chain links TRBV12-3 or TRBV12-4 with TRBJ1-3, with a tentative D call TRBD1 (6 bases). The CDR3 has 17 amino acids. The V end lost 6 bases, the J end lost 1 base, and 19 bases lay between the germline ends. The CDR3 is CASRALGGRTSGNTIYF. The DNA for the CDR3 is TGTGCCAGCAGGGCTTTGGGGGGCCGGACTTCTGGAAACACCATATATTTT.

Here the CDR3 reads CASSLRPPQETQYF. CDR3 nucleotide sequence: TGCGCCAGCAGCTTGCGACCTCCGCAAGAGACCCAGTACTTC. The rearrangement uses TRBV5-1 and TRBJ2-5; D is unresolved. This CDR3 contains 14 residues. V lost 1 base and J lost 2, with 9 bases in between. Germline V gives CDR1 SGHRS, CDR2 YFSETQ.

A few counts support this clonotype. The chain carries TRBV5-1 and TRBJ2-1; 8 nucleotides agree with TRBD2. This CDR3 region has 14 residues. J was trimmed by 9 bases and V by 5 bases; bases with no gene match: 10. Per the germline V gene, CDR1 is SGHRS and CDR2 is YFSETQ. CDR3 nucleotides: TGCGCCAGCAGTCGGAATAGCGGGGCCCCTGAGCAGTTCTTC. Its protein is CASSRNSGAPEQFF. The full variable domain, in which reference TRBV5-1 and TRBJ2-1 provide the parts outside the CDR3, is KAGVTQTPRYLIKTRGQQVTLSCSPISGHRSVSWYQQTPGQGLQFLFEYFSETQRNKGNFPGRFSGRQFSNSRSEMNVSTLELGDSALYLCASSRNSGAPEQFFGPGTRLTVL.

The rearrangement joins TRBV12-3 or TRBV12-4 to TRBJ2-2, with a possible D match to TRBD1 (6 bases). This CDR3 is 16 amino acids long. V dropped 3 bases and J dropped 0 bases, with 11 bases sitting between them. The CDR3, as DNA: TGTGCCAGCAGTTTTTTCACAGGGCCGAACACCGGGGAGCTGTTTTTT. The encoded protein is CASSFFTGPNTGELFF.

The CDR3 bases are TGTGCCAGCGGGACAGGGGAGTATGGCTACACCTTC. This encodes CASGTGEYGYTF. The genes are TRBV7-2 and TRBJ1-2, with TRBD1 identical over 10 bases. The CDR3 covers 12 residues. Trimming cost V 8 bases and J 5 bases; bases outside gene matches: 2. Germline V lookup: CDR1 SGHTA, CDR2 FQGNSA.

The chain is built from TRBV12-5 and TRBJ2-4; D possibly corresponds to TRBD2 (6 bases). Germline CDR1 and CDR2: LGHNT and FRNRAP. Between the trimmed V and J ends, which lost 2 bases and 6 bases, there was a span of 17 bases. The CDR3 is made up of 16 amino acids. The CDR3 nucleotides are TGTGCTAGTGGTTTGATCCCCGTGGGGGGACGAAACATTCAGTACTTC. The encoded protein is CASGLIPVGGRNIQYF. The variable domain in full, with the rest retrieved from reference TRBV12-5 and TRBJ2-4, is DARVTQTPRHKVTEMGQEVTMRCQPILGHNTVFWYRQTMMQGLELLAYFRNRAPLDDSGMPKDRFSAEMPDATLATLKIQPSEPRDSAVYFCASGLIPVGGRNIQYFGAGTRLSVL.

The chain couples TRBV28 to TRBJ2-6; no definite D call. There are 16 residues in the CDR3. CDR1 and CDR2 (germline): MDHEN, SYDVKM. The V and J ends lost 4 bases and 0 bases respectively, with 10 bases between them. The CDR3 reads CASSSDLLSGANVLTF. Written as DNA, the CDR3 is TGTGCCAGCAGTTCAGACCTACTCTCTGGGGCCAACGTCCTGACTTTC.

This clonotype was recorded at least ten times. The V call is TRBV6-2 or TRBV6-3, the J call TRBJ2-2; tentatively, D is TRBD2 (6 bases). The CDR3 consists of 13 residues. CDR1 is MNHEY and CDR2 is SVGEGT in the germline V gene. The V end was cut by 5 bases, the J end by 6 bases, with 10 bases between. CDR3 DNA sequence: TGTGCCAGCAGTCAGGGAGGAGCCGGGGAGCTGTTTTTT. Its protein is CASSQGGAGELFF.

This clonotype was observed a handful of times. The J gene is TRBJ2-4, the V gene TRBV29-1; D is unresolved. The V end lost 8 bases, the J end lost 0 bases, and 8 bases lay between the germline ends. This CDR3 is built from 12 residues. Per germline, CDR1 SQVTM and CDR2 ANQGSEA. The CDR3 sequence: CSSVGAKNIQYF. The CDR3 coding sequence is TGCAGCTCCGTAGGAGCCAAAAACATTCAGTACTTC.